Presented here are 9 T cell receptor beta chains from one specimen sequenced in a study of cytomegalovirus exposure and HLA in healthy donors. In the PCR, 60 Vbeta and 13 Jbeta primers were used. TCRdb keeps only in-frame clones here, not all; method: immunoSEQ multiplex PCR. Of over 110,000 clones in the sample, 78% were seen once. Sequencing was performed on PBMCs. These receptors were taken from a woman aged 40 to 50 in good health and CMV-seropositive.

The chain links TRBV15 to TRBJ2-3; D is perhaps TRBD2 (5 bases). The CDR3 runs to 18 residues. With 0 bases removed from V and 6 bases from J, the gap between germline ends came to 22 bases. From germline, CDR1 is LNHNV and CDR2 YYDKDF (reference sequence). The CDR3 loop reads CATSRDSPSEWGADTQYF. The CDR3 region has the DNA TGTGCCACCAGCAGAGATTCCCCCTCCGAGTGGGGAGCGGATACGCAGTATTTT.

This rearrangement joins TRBV19 to TRBJ2-7; no clear D. The germline gives CDR1 LNHDA, CDR2 SQIVND (reference sequence). The germline V and J ends were trimmed by 4 bases and 3 bases, with 16 bases remaining between them. The CDR3 is 15 amino acids. CDR3 sequence: CASSTTWAADYEQYF. The CDR3 bases are TGTGCCAGTAGTACCACCTGGGCCGCAGACTACGAGCAGTACTTC.

The chain employs TRBV2 and TRBJ2-3, with 9 bases aligning to TRBD2. The V gene end was trimmed by 8 bases and the J gene end by 6 bases; junction bases not matched to a gene: 6. CDR1 is SNHLY, CDR2 FYNNEI, per germline. The CDR3 length is 13 residues. CDR3 in amino acids: CASADSGGDTQYF. DNA for the CDR3: TGTGCCAGCGCCGACAGCGGGGGGGATACGCAGTATTTT.

Only one count was recorded for this clone. This chain uses TRBV5-1 with TRBJ2-1; 10 bases align to TRBD1. Trimming took 7 bases from V and 2 from J; bases not matched to a gene: 12. The CDR3 contains 17 residues. Germline CDR1 and CDR2: SGHRS and YFSETQ. The CDR3 here is CASYAQPGQGPYNEQFF. In DNA form, the CDR3 reads TGCGCCAGCTATGCACAGCCGGGACAGGGGCCCTACAATGAGCAGTTCTTC.

This clone was found once. CDR3 loop: CASSLIAGSYEQYF. CDR3 nucleotides: TGCGCCAGCAGCTTAATTGCAGGCTCCTACGAGCAGTACTTC. V usage is TRBV5-1 and J usage is TRBJ2-7; D not certain. V lost 2 bases, J lost 0 bases, and 9 bases lay in between. Germline V CDR1 and CDR2: SGHRS, YFSETQ. This CDR3 contains 14 residues.

This clone was seen only once. The genes are TRBV7-9 and TRBJ2-3; the D gene is possibly TRBD1 (5 bases). Trimming cost V 10 bases and J 6 bases, with 17 bases left between them. CDR3 length: 13 amino acids. CDR1 SEHNR and CDR2 FQNEAQ come from the germline V gene (reference sequence). The CDR3 is CAISDSSSDTQYF. The CDR3 DNA reads TGTGCCATTTCAGACAGCTCATCGGATACGCAGTATTTT.

This clone was detected a few times. V and J are TRBV6-1 and TRBJ2-1; 10 nucleotides line up with TRBD2. The CDR3 sequence is 15 residues long. V lost 6 bases, J lost 5 bases, and 7 bases stayed unmatched. The germline V gene encodes CDR1 MNHNS and CDR2 SASEGT. The CDR3 spells CASRASLAGNNEQFF. The CDR3 DNA reads as TGTGCCAGCAGGGCCTCACTAGCGGGAAACAATGAGCAGTTCTTC.

A single count supports this clone. The V gene is TRBV27, the J gene TRBJ1-1; no definite D call. The germline V and J ends were trimmed by 3 bases and 6 bases, with 11 bases remaining between them. CDR1 is MNHEY, CDR2 SMNVEV, per germline (reference sequence). The CDR3 totals 13 residues. CDR3 in amino acids: CASSFSAGSEAFF. In DNA, the CDR3 is TGTGCCAGCAGTTTTAGCGCGGGCTCTGAAGCTTTCTTT.

This rearrangement joins TRBV10-3 to TRBJ1-5, with D hard to call. There are 13 residues in the CDR3. Germline V gives CDR1 ENHRY, CDR2 SYGVKD. V lost 4 bases to trimming and J lost 7 bases, with 11 bases between them. CDR3 bases: TGTGCCATCAGTGGCGGAGAGACCCAGCCCCAGCATTTT. It yields the protein CAISGGETQPQHF.